The 15 T cell receptor beta chains below were found in one sample sequenced in a study of T-cell memory formation after mild COVID-19. TCRdb reprocessed the 5' RACE reads with MiXCR, giving one entry per CDR3 protein. Of 130,000 to 150,000 distinct CDR3 sequences in the sample, 15% to 20% were seen once. Sequencing was performed on PBMCs or a T cell subset sorted from them (not recorded which). These receptors were taken from an adult woman who had mild COVID-19 (a few samples of this study predate the infection). Cell type and time point are not known.

This clonotype has a handful of counts. The chain has TRBV13 and TRBJ1-2, with 9 bases lining up with TRBD1. This CDR3 region has 14 residues. V lost 4 bases, J lost 8 bases, and 8 bases stayed unmatched. Germline CDR1 reads PRHDT; CDR2 reads FYEKMQ (reference sequence). CDR3 protein: CASSSGTGRWGYTF. The CDR3 coding sequence is TGTGCCAGCAGCTCCGGGACAGGGCGATGGGGCTACACCTTC. The variable domain in full, with the rest retrieved from reference TRBV13 and TRBJ1-2, is AAGVIQSPRHLIKEKRETATLKCYPIPRHDTVYWYQQGPGQDPQFLISFYEKMQSDKGSIPDRFSAQQFSDYHSELNMSSLELGDSALYFCASSSGTGRWGYTFGSGTRLTVV.

This clonotype has a count of ten or more. The rearrangement uses TRBV10-2 and TRBJ2-1; TRBD2 agrees at 10 bases. The CDR3 length is 13 residues. V trimming: 7 bases; J trimming: 9 bases; junction bases outside the gene matches: 6. The germline V gene has CDR1 WSHSY and CDR2 SAAADI. The CDR3 protein is CASKSSGGVEQFF. CDR3 DNA: TGCGCCAGCAAGTCTAGCGGGGGTGTTGAGCAGTTCTTC.

The chain recombines TRBV11-3 with TRBJ1-1; TRBD1 aligns across 10 bases. J lost 7 bases, V lost 5 bases, and 4 bases had no gene match. The CDR3 contains 13 residues. CDR1 is SGHNT, CDR2 YENEEA, per germline. Written as DNA, the CDR3 is TGTGCCAGCAGCCAGGGACAGGGGAATGAAGCTTTCTTT. This codes for CASSQGQGNEAFF.

This clonotype was seen only a few times. V gene TRBV12-3 or TRBV12-4 combines with J gene TRBJ1-2; D is possibly TRBD1 (6 bases). V lost 8 bases and J lost 6, with 16 bases in between. The CDR3 runs to 13 residues. The CDR3 DNA reads TGTGCCAGCTCCCAGGGGAAGAGCGATGGCTACACCTTC. Encoded protein: CASSQGKSDGYTF.

The chain employs TRBV24-1 and TRBJ1-2; D is possibly TRBD1 (6 bases). Germline V gene data show CDR1 as KGHDR and CDR2 as SFDVKD. V lost 7 bases to trimming and J lost 8 bases, with 13 bases between them. The CDR3 spans 12 residues. CDR3 residues: CATSFAGDGYTF. For the CDR3, the DNA is TGTGCCACCAGCTTTGCAGGGGACGGCTACACCTTC.

This clonotype was counted only a few times. V gene TRBV6-5 combines with J gene TRBJ1-5, with D perhaps matching TRBD1 (6 bases). The germline V gene has CDR1 MNHEY and CDR2 SVGAGI. CDR3 length: 13 residues. Trimming shortened V by 2 bases and J by 4 bases, and 6 bases separated the two germline ends. The CDR3 protein is CASSYQGNQPQHF. The CDR3 bases are TGTGCCAGCAGTTACCAGGGGAATCAGCCCCAGCATTTT.

A few counts support this clonotype. The V and J genes are TRBV7-2 and TRBJ2-2, with no clear D. The CDR3 contains 13 residues. Germline V lookup: CDR1 SGHTA, CDR2 FQGNSA. V shed 4 bases and J shed 6 bases, with 9 bases lying between them. This chain's CDR3 is CASSSTRAGELFF. The CDR3 region has the DNA TGTGCCAGCAGCTCCACCCGGGCCGGGGAGCTGTTTTTT. Full variable domain (rest looked up from reference TRBV7-2 and TRBJ2-2): GAGVSQSPSNKVTEKGKDVELRCDPISGHTALYWYRQSLGQGLEFLIYFQGNSAPDKSGLPSDRFSAERTGGSVSTLTIQRTQQEDSAVYLCASSSTRAGELFFGEGSRLTVL.

Relative to its sample, this clonotype is medium-sized. This chain uses TRBV24-1 with TRBJ2-5; TRBD1 aligns across 10 bases. Per germline, CDR1 KGHDR and CDR2 SFDVKD. The CDR3 consists of 16 residues. The J segment lost 1 base and the V segment lost 4 bases, leaving 5 bases of the junction unmatched. CDR3 region: CATSEPGTGVQETQYF. CDR3 sequence (DNA): TGTGCCACCAGTGAGCCCGGGACAGGGGTCCAAGAGACCCAGTACTTC.

This clonotype was counted a few times. J is TRBJ2-7 and V is TRBV11-2; perhaps D is TRBD1 or TRBD2 (6 bases each). CDR3 size: 15 residues. V lost 0 bases, J lost 0 bases, and 9 bases lay in between. Germline V gene lookup returns CDR1 SGHAT and CDR2 FQNNGV. This CDR3 is CASSLDGGTSYEQYF. CDR3 in DNA: TGTGCCAGCAGCTTAGACGGGGGCACCTCCTACGAGCAGTACTTC.

The sample holds a few counts of this clonotype. The chain has TRBV11-2 and TRBJ2-2; D possibly corresponds to TRBD2 (6 bases). The CDR3 is 19 residues long. V was shortened by 5 bases and J by 3 bases, with 25 bases between the two germline ends. The germline V gene has CDR1 SGHAT and CDR2 FQNNGV. The CDR3 reads CASSRTGPGFRRDTGELFF. The CDR3 coding sequence is TGTGCCAGCAGCCGCACGGGTCCAGGGTTTAGGAGGGACACCGGGGAGCTGTTTTTT.

This clonotype was seen ten or more times. This chain connects TRBV7-9 to TRBJ2-3; maybe TRBD1 (5 bases). The CDR3 has 12 amino acids. CDR1 is SEHNR, CDR2 FQNEAQ, per germline (reference sequence). V was shortened by 5 bases and J by 7 bases, with 10 bases between the two germline ends. The CDR3 region has the DNA TGTGCCAGCAGCCAGGGCAGGAATACGCAGTATTTT. Translated, it gives CASSQGRNTQYF. Combining the CDR3 with reference TRBV7-9 and TRBJ2-3 gives the whole variable domain DTGVSQNPRHKITKRGQNVTFRCDPISEHNRLYWYRQTLGQGPEFLTYFQNEAQLEKSRLLSDRFSAERPKGSFSTLEIQRTEQGDSAMYLCASSQGRNTQYFGPGTRLTVL.

This clonotype was counted only a few times. The J gene is TRBJ2-3, the V gene TRBV18; 7 bases are shared with TRBD1. The CDR3 runs 15 residues. Germline-derived CDR1 and CDR2 are KGHSH and LQKENI. Trimming at V came to 0 bases and at J to 1 base, leaving 1 base not matched to a gene. The CDR3 DNA is TGTGCCAGCTCACCACCGGGGACAGGCACAGATACGCAGTATTTT. This sequence encodes CASSPPGTGTDTQYF.

This clonotype has a handful of counts. The chain recombines TRBV5-1 with TRBJ2-7, with D possibly matching TRBD2 (7 bases). Trimming took off 2 bases at V and 2 bases at J, with 17 bases between the two ends. From germline, CDR1 is SGHRS and CDR2 YFSETQ. The CDR3 is 16 residues long. The CDR3 nucleotides read TGCGCCAGCAGCTTACACAGGGAAGGGGGGGCCTACGAGCAGTACTTC. Translating gives CASSLHREGGAYEQYF.

This clonotype has more than one count but fewer than ten. This chain connects TRBV3-1 to TRBJ2-7; 13 nucleotides align to TRBD2. Trimming at V came to 6 bases and at J to 4 bases, leaving 6 bases not matched to a gene. Germline CDR1 and CDR2: LGHDT and YNNKEL (reference sequence). This CDR3 comprises 15 residues. The CDR3 region has the DNA TGTGCCAGCAGTGATGGACTAGCGGGAGTTTACGAGCAGTACTTC. Its translation: CASSDGLAGVYEQYF.

V gene TRBV4-3 combines with J gene TRBJ2-3; D remains ambiguous. Trimming took 0 bases from V and 4 from J, leaving 5 bases between them. The germline V gene encodes CDR1 LGHNA and CDR2 YSLEER. CDR3 length: 13 residues. This chain's CDR3 is CASSQDLADTQYF. The CDR3 DNA is TGCGCCAGCAGCCAAGATTTAGCAGATACGCAGTATTTT.